The following is a T cell receptor (beta chain) sequence with its context. The sample originates from a study of T cell responses to AZD1222 COVID-19 vaccine. Turning to the study itself: Analyses pooled second doses at about 4 or about 12 weeks.

The CDR3 covers 14 residues. Per the germline V gene, CDR1 is SQVTM and CDR2 is ANQGSEA. The V segment lost 0 bases and the J segment 2 bases; nucleotides outside the gene matches: 0. Produced via immunoSEQ multiplex PCR; TCRdb's table is partial and in-frame only. The sample consists of approximately 110,000 clones, 88% of them appearing once. The J gene is TRBJ2-1, the V gene TRBV29-1, with TRBD2 identical over 8 bases. The material was peripheral blood, obtained on day 0 of AZD1222 vaccination. The clonotype originates from an adult in good health. CDR3 region: CSVEEAGAYNEQFF. In DNA form, the CDR3 reads TGCAGCGTTGAAGAAGCGGGAGCCTACAATGAGCAGTTCTTC.